This entry describes one T cell receptor beta chain. What it recognizes is unknown. The source of the sample is a study of T cell responses to AZD1222 COVID-19 vaccine. Overall study results and limits: Repertoire collection took place solely once the T cell response had peaked. Dominant CD4 TCR responses targeted spike regions 160-218 and 743-854. Reportedly, nearly half of unique spike TCRs recognized epitopes outside B.1.351/B.1.1.7 mutations.

Clones were read by immunoSEQ multiplex PCR, and TCRdb kept only the in-frame ones, dropping some. Of more than 70,000 clones in the sample, over 85% were seen once. Trimming removed 1 base from V and 4 bases from J, with 11 bases in between. Per the germline V gene, CDR1 is SEHNR and CDR2 is FQNEAQ (reference sequence). The CDR3 covers 15 residues. The source material was peripheral blood, sampled on day 0 of AZD1222 vaccination. The chain recombines TRBV7-9 with TRBJ1-3; TRBD1 is a possible D gene (5 bases). The sequence was collected from an adult in good health. Here the CDR3 reads CASSLGPGTGNTIYF. The CDR3 region has the DNA TGTGCCAGCAGCTTAGGACCGGGGACGGGAAACACCATATATTTT.